The source of this T cell receptor (beta chain) is a study of T cell responses to AZD1222 COVID-19 vaccine. About this clone: Its specificity is not known.

TCRdb's copy holds only in-frame clones and misses some; the assay was immunoSEQ multiplex PCR. The sample has 60,000 to 80,000 clones, 85% seen once. The CDR3 covers 15 residues. CDR1 and CDR2 from the germline V gene are SEHNR and FQNEAQ (reference sequence). Unmatched junction bases numbered 3, after V lost 1 base and J lost 1 base. The study's findings and limits: Seropositive AZD1222 recipients at baseline numbered only five to seven.

The TCR was taken from an adult in good health. The sequenced sample was peripheral blood, obtained on day 0 of AZD1222 vaccination. The chain is built from TRBV7-9 and TRBJ1-1; TRBD1 matches 7 bases. The CDR3 DNA sequence: TGTGCCAGCAGCTTAGGGGACAGCCAGAACACTGAAGCTTTCTTT. It yields the protein CASSLGDSQNTEAFF.